This entry features one T cell receptor (beta chain) sequence. Its target is unknown. This specimen comes from a study of T cells after yellow fever vaccination. Via MiXCR, TCRdb re-called the 5' RACE reads, giving one row per CDR3 protein. The sample yields approximately 130,000 distinct CDR3 sequences, 12% to 15% seen once. The CDR3 sequence is 15 residues long. V shed 5 bases, J shed 3 bases, and the junction held 9 bases outside the gene matches. Germline lookup yields CDR1 SEHNR and CDR2 FQNEAQ (reference sequence). The study's findings and limits: The secondary T-cell response peaked on day 5, not day 15, but was weaker. At 95% to 97% for CD4 and just over 85% for CD8, most primary-vaccination clones showed up again after the booster.

The material sequenced was CD8+ T cells sorted from PBMCs, taken 5 days after the yellow fever booster vaccination. This chain joins TRBV7-9 and TRBJ2-5, with TRBD1 matching 7 bases. This receptor was taken from a man younger than 35 who received the YFV17D yellow fever vaccine. CDR3 DNA sequence: TGTGCCAGCAGCAATCGGGACAGTAAGAAAGAGACCCAGTACTTC. Protein sequence: CASSNRDSKKETQYF.